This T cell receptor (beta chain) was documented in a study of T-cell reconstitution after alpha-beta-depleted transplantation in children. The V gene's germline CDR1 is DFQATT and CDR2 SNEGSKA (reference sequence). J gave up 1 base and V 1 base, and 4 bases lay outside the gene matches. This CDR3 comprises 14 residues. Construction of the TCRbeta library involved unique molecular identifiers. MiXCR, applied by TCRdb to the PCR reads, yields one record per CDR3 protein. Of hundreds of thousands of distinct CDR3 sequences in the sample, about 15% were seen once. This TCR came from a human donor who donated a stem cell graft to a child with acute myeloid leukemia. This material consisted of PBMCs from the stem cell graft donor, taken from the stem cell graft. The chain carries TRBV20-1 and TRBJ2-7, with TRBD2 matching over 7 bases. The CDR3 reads CSARVVGGSYEQYF. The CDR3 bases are TGCAGTGCTAGAGTTGTCGGGGGGTCCTACGAGCAGTACTTC.